These 17 T cell receptor beta chains originate from one sample sequenced in a study of cytomegalovirus exposure and HLA in healthy donors. Assay: immunoSEQ multiplex PCR; the TCRdb copy retains only in-frame clones and omits some. The sample shows 200,000 to 250,000 clones, approximately 80% of them seen only once. Sequenced material: PBMCs. These receptors were obtained from a woman between 25 and 40 years old in good health and CMV-seropositive.

The rearrangement joins TRBV6-1 to TRBJ1-5, with D maybe TRBD1 (5 bases). Germline lookup yields CDR1 MNHNS and CDR2 SASEGT. This CDR3 has 16 amino acids. Trimming stripped 0 bases from V and 6 bases from J, with 15 bases between. Written as DNA, the CDR3 is TGTGCCAGCAGTGAAGCGCTTCAGGGTCACACTCAGCCCCAGCATTTT. Protein product: CASSEALQGHTQPQHF.

The chain has TRBV30 and TRBJ1-3; a weak D match, TRBD1 (5 bases). The ends were cut back, 1 base at V and 2 bases at J, with 12 bases in the middle. This CDR3 is 15 amino acids long. Germline V gene lookup returns CDR1 GTSNPN and CDR2 SVGIG (reference sequence). The CDR3 is CAWSAPAQAGNTIYF. CDR3 in DNA: TGTGCCTGGAGTGCTCCCGCACAGGCTGGAAACACCATATATTTT.

This clone has just one count. The chain carries TRBV27 and TRBJ1-5; unclear D gene. Deletions cut 2 bases from V and 0 bases from J, with 8 bases between. This CDR3 spans 15 amino acids. The germline CDR1 and CDR2 sequences are MNHEY and SMNVEV (reference sequence). CDR3 sequence reads: CASSLARNSNQPQHF. The CDR3 bases are TGTGCCAGCAGTTTAGCACGGAATAGCAATCAGCCCCAGCATTTT.

The chain recombines TRBV7-9 with TRBJ2-1; 8 bases are shared with TRBD2. Germline V gene lookup returns CDR1 SEHNR and CDR2 FQNEAQ (reference sequence). With 3 bases clipped from V and 9 bases from J, the junction kept 7 bases outside the gene matches. The CDR3 is 14 residues long. For the CDR3, the DNA is TGTGCCAGCAGCTTCGCTAGCGGGCATCGTGAGCAGTTCTTC. Protein: CASSFASGHREQFF.

The J gene is TRBJ1-2, the V gene TRBV12-5; D might be TRBD1 (5 bases). From germline, CDR1 is LGHNT and CDR2 FRNRAP. The CDR3 spans 12 residues. V lost 2 bases and J 6 bases, leaving 7 bases between the germline ends. Here the CDR3 reads CASGLWGDGYTF. CDR3 nucleotides: TGTGCTAGTGGTTTGTGGGGGGATGGCTACACCTTC.

The chain recombines TRBV14 with TRBJ1-1; no clear D gene. Per the germline V gene, CDR1 is SGHDN and CDR2 is FVKESK. Trimming left V 1 base short and J 7 bases short, with 10 bases between. This CDR3 is built from 13 residues. As DNA, the CDR3 is TGTGCCAGCAGCCAAGTTTCGGGTGATGAAGCTTTCTTT. Residues: CASSQVSGDEAFF.

V gene TRBV10-3 combines with J gene TRBJ2-5; unclear D gene. Deletions cut 0 bases from V and 2 bases from J, with 10 bases between. Looked up from germline, CDR1 is ENHRY and CDR2 is SYGVKD. This CDR3 has 15 amino acids. The CDR3 DNA sequence: TGTGCCATCAGTGAGTCGAGACTGAGTCAAGAGACCCAGTACTTC. This sequence encodes CAISESRLSQETQYF.

The chain has TRBV13 and TRBJ2-1; D call uncertain. The CDR3 is made up of 14 amino acids. V was trimmed by 2 bases and J by 12 bases, leaving 17 bases between them. Germline V CDR1 and CDR2: PRHDT, FYEKMQ (reference sequence). CDR3 nucleotides: TGTGCCAGCAGCTTACCGTCTTCCAGTCGTGGGCAGTTCTTC. As protein: CASSLPSSSRGQFF.

The DNA of the CDR3 is TGTGCCTGGAGTGTACTGGCGGGGCTCAATGAGCAGTTCTTC. This encodes CAWSVLAGLNEQFF. V is TRBV30 and J is TRBJ2-1; D is perhaps TRBD2 (6 bases). The CDR3 spans 14 residues. V was shortened by 0 bases and J by 6 bases, with 12 bases between the two germline ends. CDR1 is GTSNPN and CDR2 is SVGIG in the germline V gene (reference sequence).

V gene TRBV7-9 combines with J gene TRBJ2-5; D may match TRBD1 or TRBD2 (6 bases each). CDR3 length equals 14 residues. In germline, CDR1 is SEHNR, CDR2 FQNEAQ (reference sequence). V dropped 10 bases and J dropped 4 bases, with 19 bases sitting between them. The CDR3, as DNA: TGTGCCACCCGGGGACCCAAGGGGGGAGAGACCCAGTACTTC. As protein: CATRGPKGGETQYF.

The chain employs TRBV18 and TRBJ2-7; no definite D call. The CDR3 loop spans 15 amino acids. Germline V gene data show CDR1 as KGHSH and CDR2 as LQKENI. Trimming shortened V by 1 base and J by 0 bases, and 10 bases separated the two germline ends. The CDR3 nucleotides are TGTGCCAGCTCACCACTGGACCTCTCCTCCTACGAGCAGTACTTC. This encodes CASSPLDLSSYEQYF.

The V gene is TRBV27, the J gene TRBJ2-5, with a weak D call TRBD1 (6 bases). Trimming shortened V by 8 bases and J by 9 bases, and 25 bases separated the two germline ends. CDR1 is MNHEY and CDR2 is SMNVEV in the germline V gene (reference sequence). The CDR3 is 15 amino acids. For the CDR3, the DNA is TGTGCCAGCGCCGTCGATAGGGGTACCTCAGGGGCCCAGTACTTC. This codes for CASAVDRGTSGAQYF.

This chain links TRBV9 with TRBJ2-5; the D gene could be TRBD1 or TRBD2 (5 bases each). The CDR3 sequence is 15 residues long. The V and J ends lost 1 base and 4 bases respectively, with 14 bases between them. Germline values: CDR1 SGDLS, CDR2 YYNGEE. The CDR3 region has the DNA TGTGCCAGCAGCGTAAGCCAGGGAGTCGCAGAGACCCAGTACTTC. Amino acids: CASSVSQGVAETQYF.

This chain links TRBV5-6 with TRBJ1-1; TRBD1 matches at 7 bases. The CDR3 length is 15 residues. Germline assignment: CDR1 SGHDT and CDR2 YYEEEE. V gave up 0 bases and J gave up 4 bases; unmatched junction bases: 6. The chain's CDR3 is CASSLVTGVGTEAFF. In DNA, the CDR3 is TGTGCCAGCAGCTTGGTCACAGGGGTGGGCACTGAAGCTTTCTTT.

The V call is TRBV28, the J call TRBJ1-2; possible D gene TRBD1, 5 bases. The germline gives CDR1 MDHEN, CDR2 SYDVKM. CDR3 length equals 15 residues. The V end lost 9 bases, the J end lost 3 bases, and 20 bases lay between the germline ends. The CDR3, as DNA: TGTGCCAGTGAGAGCCCGGGGACCATTCACTATGGCTACACCTTC. Translated, it gives CASESPGTIHYGYTF.

V and J are TRBV7-9 and TRBJ2-1; 7 bases fit TRBD1. The CDR3 extends over 13 amino acids. V dropped 5 bases and J dropped 6; count of bases not matched to a gene: 4. Per germline, CDR1 SEHNR and CDR2 FQNEAQ (reference sequence). The CDR3 sequence is CASSTTGFNEQFF. CDR3 DNA: TGTGCCAGCAGCACGACAGGGTTCAATGAGCAGTTCTTC.

The chain combines TRBV11-2 with TRBJ1-1, with D uncertain. Germline CDR1 is SGHAT and CDR2 is FQNNGV. This CDR3 is 17 amino acids long. Trimming removed 1 base at V and 1 base at J, with 16 bases between. CDR3 protein: CASSLGFSLRANTEAFF. DNA for the CDR3: TGTGCCAGCAGCTTAGGTTTTAGTTTACGGGCGAACACTGAAGCTTTCTTT.